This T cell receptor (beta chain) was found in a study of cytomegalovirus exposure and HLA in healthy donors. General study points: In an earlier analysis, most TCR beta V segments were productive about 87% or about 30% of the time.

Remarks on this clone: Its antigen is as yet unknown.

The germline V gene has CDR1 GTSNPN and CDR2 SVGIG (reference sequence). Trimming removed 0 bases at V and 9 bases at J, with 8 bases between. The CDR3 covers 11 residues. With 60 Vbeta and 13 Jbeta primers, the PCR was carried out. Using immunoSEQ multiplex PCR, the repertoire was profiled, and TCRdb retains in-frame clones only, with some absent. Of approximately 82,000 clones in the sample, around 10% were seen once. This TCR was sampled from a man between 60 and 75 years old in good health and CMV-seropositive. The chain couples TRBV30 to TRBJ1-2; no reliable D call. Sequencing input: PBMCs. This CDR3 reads CAWSVGGSYTF. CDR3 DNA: TGTGCCTGGAGTGTTGGCGGCAGCTACACCTTC.